The 19 T cell receptor beta chains in this list originate from one sample, sequenced in a study of blood T cells in healthy people across ages. A second PCR of 7 to 11 cycles used a sample-barcoded 5' primer and a J-beta primer mix. One entry per CDR3 protein results from TCRdb running MiXCR on the 5' RACE reads. This table holds 1,800,000 or so distinct CDR3 sequences, more than 35% found once. The sample was blood. These receptor sequences come from a human donor in good health.

The chain uses TRBV5-1 and TRBJ2-1; D might be TRBD2 (6 bases). The V end was cut by 2 bases, the J end by 0 bases, with 9 bases between. This CDR3 is built from 15 residues. Germline V gene lookup returns CDR1 SGHRS and CDR2 YFSETQ. CDR3: CASSLLEGSYNEQFF. The CDR3 DNA follows: TGCGCCAGCAGCTTACTGGAGGGCTCCTACAATGAGCAGTTCTTC.

Of note for this clonotype: One junction end disagrees with the germline gene, perhaps due to a read error. This chain connects TRBV4-1 to TRBJ1-2; possibly TRBD1 for D (6 bases). From germline, CDR1 is MGHRA and CDR2 YSYEKL. The CDR3 extends over 14 amino acids. The CDR3 sequence is CASSLPYRVDGHTF. CDR3 nucleotide sequence: TGCGCCAGCAGCCTCCCCTACAGGGTCGATGGCCACACCTTC.

The chain recombines TRBV9 with TRBJ2-1, with 12 bases aligning to TRBD2. This CDR3 comprises 19 residues. Per germline, CDR1 SGDLS and CDR2 YYNGEE. The junction had 13 bases not matched to a gene; V was cut back by 6 bases and J by 0 bases. The CDR3 spells CASTLLSLAGGLSYNEQFF. The CDR3 nucleotides are TGTGCCAGCACCCTCCTTAGTCTAGCGGGGGGGCTCTCCTACAATGAGCAGTTCTTC.

In this sample, this clonotype turned up a few times. This sequence joins TRBV28 and TRBJ2-3, with 9 bases that match TRBD2. Trimming took 8 bases from V and 3 from J; bases not matched to a gene: 6. Germline V gene data show CDR1 as MDHEN and CDR2 as SYDVKM. The CDR3 is 14 residues long. The CDR3 reads CASGTSYGTDTQYF. CDR3 in DNA: TGTGCCAGCGGGACTAGCTATGGGACAGATACGCAGTATTTT.

Comments on this clonotype: One end of the junction varies from germline; a read error may be responsible. The gene calls are TRBV6-2 or TRBV6-3 and TRBJ1-1; tentatively, D is TRBD1 (6 bases). Germline V gene sequence: CDR1 MNHEY, CDR2 SVGEGT. The CDR3 totals 13 residues. CDR3 nucleotide sequence: TGTGCCAGCAGTTACGTCAGGGGCACTGAAGTTTTCTTT. It codes for CASSYVRGTEVFF.

V gene TRBV7-9 combines with J gene TRBJ2-1; tentative D call: TRBD1 (6 bases). The CDR3 covers 14 residues. V was clipped by 1 base and J by 6 bases, with 10 bases between them. Germline V gene lookup returns CDR1 SEHNR and CDR2 FQNEAQ (reference sequence). CDR3 region: CASSLGQVFNEQFF. The CDR3 region has the DNA TGTGCCAGCAGCTTAGGACAGGTGTTCAATGAGCAGTTCTTC.

With regard to this clonotype: A read error may be the cause here, since a much bigger clone is one base away. The rearrangement links TRBV18 to TRBJ1-2, with D perhaps TRBD1 (6 bases). This CDR3 is built from 11 residues. The germline V gene has CDR1 KGHSH and CDR2 LQKENI. The V end was cut by 7 bases, the J end by 10 bases, with 13 bases between. Here the CDR3 DNA reads TGTGCCAGCTTCCGACAGGAAGACTACACCTTC. Protein product: CASFRQEDYTF. The variable domain in full, completed from reference TRBV18 and TRBJ1-2, reads NAGVMQNPRHLVRRRGQEARLRCSPMKGHSHVYWYRQLPEEGLKFMVYLQKENIIDESGMPKERFSAEFPKEGPSILRIQQVVRGDSAAYFCASFRQEDYTFGSGTRLTVV.

The gene calls are TRBV3-1 and TRBJ2-7; 9 bases fit TRBD2. The CDR3 has 13 amino acids. Germline V gene sequence: CDR1 LGHDT, CDR2 YNNKEL (reference sequence). The J segment lost 1 base and the V segment lost 8 bases, leaving 3 bases of the junction unmatched. CDR3 nucleotides: TGTGCCAGCCATAGCGGGGGTTCCTACGAGCAGTACTTC. Translated: CASHSGGSYEQYF.

This clonotype was counted between two and nine times. This chain links TRBV20-1 with TRBJ2-4, with D perhaps matching TRBD2 (7 bases). The DNA end is a closer match to TRBJ2-7, so the J assignment may be wrong. CDR1 and CDR2 (germline): DFQATT, SNEGSKA (reference sequence). The CDR3 consists of 13 residues. CDR3 amino acids: CSAKGGAAYEQYF. As DNA, the CDR3 is TGCAGTGCCAAAGGGGGGGCGGCTTACGAGCAGTACTTC.

This sequence joins TRBV11-3 and TRBJ1-1; a weak D match, TRBD1 (5 bases). Deletions cut 1 base from V and 3 bases from J, with 12 bases between. The CDR3 consists of 15 residues. The germline CDR1 and CDR2 sequences are SGHNT and YENEEA. This chain's CDR3 is CASSLGGGIDTEAFF. CDR3 bases: TGTGCCAGCAGCTTAGGTGGGGGGATTGACACTGAAGCTTTCTTT.

The chain uses TRBV3-2 and TRBJ2-7. The J call may be incorrect, as the DNA end agrees better with TRBJ2-4. TRBV3-2 is a known pseudogene. The CDR3 covers 10 residues. The CDR3 here is CASSQDIQYF. As DNA, the CDR3 is TGTGCCAGCAGCCAAGACATTCAGTACTTC.

This clonotype appeared many times. At one end the junction does not follow the germline gene, possibly because of a read error. The chain uses TRBV5-1 and TRBJ2-5; no clear D gene. The CDR3 is 13 amino acids. CDR1 is SGHRS and CDR2 is YFSETQ in the germline V gene. CDR3 in DNA: TGTGCCAGCAGTTTAGATTCCGAAGAGACCCAGTACTTC. Translation: CASSLDSEETQYF.

The chain recombines TRBV20-1 with TRBJ2-7; 7 bases agree with TRBD1. The CDR3 consists of 18 residues. The germline V gene has CDR1 DFQATT and CDR2 SNEGSKA (reference sequence). J gave up 0 bases and V 0 bases, and 14 bases lay outside the gene matches. The chain's CDR3 is CSARDLFSEGTVSYEQYF. DNA of the CDR3: TGCAGTGCTAGAGATTTATTTTCGGAAGGGACAGTCTCCTACGAGCAGTACTTC.

In its sample, this clonotype was seen a few times. The chain joins TRBV2 to TRBJ2-7; tentatively, D is TRBD1 (5 bases). The end of the DNA fits TRBJ2-5 better, so the J call may be wrong. Germline CDR1 SNHLY, CDR2 FYNNEI. The length of the CDR3 is 15 residues. CDR3 sequence reads: CASSEGVGVGETQYF. Here the CDR3 DNA reads TGTGCCAGCAGTGAAGGGGTAGGGGTCGGGGAGACCCAGTACTTC.

This sequence joins TRBV18 and TRBJ2-3; 7 positions agree with TRBD2. CDR3 length equals 16 residues. V shed 1 base and J 4 bases; nucleotides not matched to a gene: 8. Germline assignment: CDR1 KGHSH and CDR2 LQKENI. This chain's CDR3 is CASSPRGRGSSDTQYF. DNA for the CDR3: TGTGCCAGCTCACCACGAGGGCGGGGGAGCTCAGATACGCAGTATTTT.

This chain uses TRBV5-1 with TRBJ2-1, with D perhaps matching TRBD1 (6 bases). The V gene lost 2 bases and the J gene lost 10 bases, with 19 bases spanning the gap. The CDR3 runs to 15 residues. Germline CDR1 is SGHRS and CDR2 is YFSETQ. CDR3 coding DNA: TGCGCCAGCAGCTTCGGGACAACCGACCTTGTAGAGCAGTTCTTC. Its protein product is CASSFGTTDLVEQFF. Full variable domain (outside the CDR3, taken from reference TRBV5-1 and TRBJ2-1): KAGVTQTPRYLIKTRGQQVTLSCSPISGHRSVSWYQQTPGQGLQFLFEYFSETQRNKGNFPGRFSGRQFSNSRSEMNVSTLELGDSALYLCASSFGTTDLVEQFFGPGTRLTVL.

The V call is TRBV19, the J call TRBJ2-2, with D perhaps TRBD2 (7 bases). Germline V CDR1 and CDR2: LNHDA, SQIVND (reference sequence). Deletions cut 5 bases from V and 0 bases from J, with 13 bases between. This CDR3 is 16 amino acids long. The CDR3 protein is CASSLRGATNTGELFF. The CDR3 DNA is TGTGCCAGTAGTCTACGGGGGGCCACGAACACCGGGGAGCTGTTTTTT.

This clonotype has only a few counts. The genes are TRBV29-1 and TRBJ2-3; TRBD2 might be the D (6 bases). The V gene lost 5 bases and the J gene lost 7 bases, with 19 bases spanning the gap. Germline CDR1 reads SQVTM; CDR2 reads ANQGSEA. The CDR3 sequence is 14 residues long. The CDR3 DNA is TGCAGCGTTCAGACTAGTTATAAAGGCAATACGCAGTATTTT. Its translation: CSVQTSYKGNTQYF.

The rearrangement uses TRBV12-3 or TRBV12-4 and TRBJ2-3; 13 positions agree with TRBD2. This CDR3 comprises 17 residues. After removal of 3 bases from V and 2 bases from J, the junction contained 5 bases not matched to a gene. The CDR3 is CASSFSTSGGPTDTQYF. In DNA, the CDR3 is TGTGCCAGCAGTTTTTCGACTAGCGGGGGGCCCACAGATACGCAGTATTTT.